A selection of T cell receptor beta chains follows, all from one sample in a study of T-cell reconstitution after alpha-beta-depleted transplantation in children. TCRdb redid the calling of the PCR reads with MiXCR, one entry per CDR3 protein. The data show approximately 85,000 distinct CDR3 sequences, 13% to 15% seen once. Specimen: PBMCs, mostly from graft donor cells, collected 180 days after TCRalphabeta/CD19-depleted stem cell transplant. The receptors were sampled from a male patient aged 2-10 years who had a stem cell transplant for acute lymphoblastic leukemia, so the T cells may come from the graft donor. CDR3s include the opening cysteine and the closing phenylalanine or tryptophan. Each record gives: CDR3 length, J gene, clone size, D gene, V gene, CDR3 protein, CDR3 DNA. A D gene is named only where the DNA matches it firmly. Some rows have no size entry. The others give once, few or many, or a class for an expanded clone.

cdr3_length: 14; j_call: TRBJ1-1; clone_size: NA; d_call: TRBD1; v_call: TRBV4-3; cdr3_aa: CASSQFDRATEAFF; cdr3_nt: TGCGCCAGCAGCCAGTTCGACAGGGCCACTGAAGCTTTCTTT
cdr3_length: 14; j_call: TRBJ2-1; clone_size: few; d_call: TRBD2; v_call: TRBV27; cdr3_aa: CASSLAGALNEQFF; cdr3_nt: TGTGCCAGCAGTTTAGCGGGAGCGCTCAATGAGCAGTTCTTC
cdr3_length: 19; j_call: TRBJ2-7; clone_size: few; d_call: NA; v_call: TRBV4-1; cdr3_aa: CASSQVLYPYSGFAYEQYF; cdr3_nt: TGCGCCAGCAGCCAAGTCCTATACCCCTATAGCGGCTTCGCCTACGAGCAGTACTTC
cdr3_length: 15; j_call: TRBJ2-1; clone_size: many; d_call: NA; v_call: TRBV5-1; cdr3_aa: CASSATGGVYNEQFF; cdr3_nt: TGCGCCAGCAGCGCGACAGGCGGTGTCTACAATGAGCAGTTCTTC
cdr3_length: 13; j_call: TRBJ2-7; clone_size: NA; d_call: NA; v_call: TRBV29-1; cdr3_aa: CSVGRSKGHEQYF; cdr3_nt: TGCAGCGTGGGCAGGTCCAAAGGCCACGAGCAGTACTTC
cdr3_length: 12; j_call: TRBJ2-7; clone_size: NA; d_call: NA; v_call: TRBV20-1; cdr3_aa: CSATYRVDEQYF; cdr3_nt: TGCAGTGCTACTTACAGGGTAGACGAGCAGTACTTC
cdr3_length: 13; j_call: TRBJ2-7; clone_size: few; d_call: TRBD1; v_call: TRBV6-5; cdr3_aa: CASSWDRGYEQYF; cdr3_nt: TGTGCCAGCAGTTGGGACAGGGGGTACGAGCAGTACTTC
cdr3_length: 14; j_call: TRBJ2-1; clone_size: NA; d_call: NA; v_call: TRBV4-2; cdr3_aa: CASSLKLEKTEQFF; cdr3_nt: TGTGCCAGCAGCCTGAAATTGGAGAAAACAGAGCAGTTCTTC
cdr3_length: 15; j_call: TRBJ1-4; clone_size: NA; d_call: TRBD1; v_call: TRBV7-2; cdr3_aa: CASSSGDSNNEKLFF; cdr3_nt: TGTGCCAGCAGCTCCGGGGACAGTAACAATGAAAAACTGTTTTTT
cdr3_length: 12; j_call: TRBJ2-2; clone_size: few; d_call: NA; v_call: TRBV20-1; cdr3_aa: CSARDFFGELFF; cdr3_nt: TGCAGTGCTCGAGACTTCTTCGGGGAGCTGTTTTTT
cdr3_length: 16; j_call: TRBJ2-3; clone_size: NA; d_call: TRBD1; v_call: TRBV7-9; cdr3_aa: CASSPTPDRGTDTQYF; cdr3_nt: TGTGCCAGCAGCCCCACCCCGGACAGGGGCACAGATACGCAGTATTTT
cdr3_length: 15; j_call: TRBJ2-3; clone_size: once; d_call: NA; v_call: TRBV20-1; cdr3_aa: CSASPQGFGTDTQYF; cdr3_nt: TGCAGTGCTTCCCCCCAGGGTTTCGGGACAGATACGCAGTATTTT
cdr3_length: 15; j_call: TRBJ1-3; clone_size: NA; d_call: NA; v_call: TRBV18; cdr3_aa: CASSLGESSGNTIYF; cdr3_nt: TGTGCCAGCTCCCTCGGGGAGAGCTCTGGAAACACCATATATTTT
cdr3_length: 15; j_call: TRBJ2-7; clone_size: NA; d_call: TRBD1; v_call: TRBV20-1; cdr3_aa: CSARGQGRFSYEQYF; cdr3_nt: TGCAGTGCTCGGGGACAGGGGCGGTTCTCCTACGAGCAGTACTTC
cdr3_length: 20; j_call: TRBJ2-3; clone_size: few; d_call: NA; v_call: TRBV28; cdr3_aa: CASVPNRRLLSGPGTDTQYF; cdr3_nt: TGTGCCAGCGTCCCCAACAGGCGGCTCCTAAGCGGGCCTGGCACAGATACGCAGTATTTT
cdr3_length: 11; j_call: TRBJ2-4; clone_size: few; d_call: TRBD2; v_call: TRBV27; cdr3_aa: CASTGGNIQYF; cdr3_nt: TGTGCCAGCACGGGGGGGAACATTCAGTACTTC
cdr3_length: 14; j_call: TRBJ2-5; clone_size: NA; d_call: TRBD2; v_call: TRBV28; cdr3_aa: CASSLRGGGETQYF; cdr3_nt: TGTGCCAGCAGTTTGCGGGGGGGTGGGGAGACCCAGTACTTC
cdr3_length: 14; j_call: TRBJ1-2; clone_size: once; d_call: NA; v_call: TRBV4-2; cdr3_aa: CASSQERTSYGYTF; cdr3_nt: TGTGCCAGCAGCCAAGAAAGAACATCCTATGGCTACACCTTC